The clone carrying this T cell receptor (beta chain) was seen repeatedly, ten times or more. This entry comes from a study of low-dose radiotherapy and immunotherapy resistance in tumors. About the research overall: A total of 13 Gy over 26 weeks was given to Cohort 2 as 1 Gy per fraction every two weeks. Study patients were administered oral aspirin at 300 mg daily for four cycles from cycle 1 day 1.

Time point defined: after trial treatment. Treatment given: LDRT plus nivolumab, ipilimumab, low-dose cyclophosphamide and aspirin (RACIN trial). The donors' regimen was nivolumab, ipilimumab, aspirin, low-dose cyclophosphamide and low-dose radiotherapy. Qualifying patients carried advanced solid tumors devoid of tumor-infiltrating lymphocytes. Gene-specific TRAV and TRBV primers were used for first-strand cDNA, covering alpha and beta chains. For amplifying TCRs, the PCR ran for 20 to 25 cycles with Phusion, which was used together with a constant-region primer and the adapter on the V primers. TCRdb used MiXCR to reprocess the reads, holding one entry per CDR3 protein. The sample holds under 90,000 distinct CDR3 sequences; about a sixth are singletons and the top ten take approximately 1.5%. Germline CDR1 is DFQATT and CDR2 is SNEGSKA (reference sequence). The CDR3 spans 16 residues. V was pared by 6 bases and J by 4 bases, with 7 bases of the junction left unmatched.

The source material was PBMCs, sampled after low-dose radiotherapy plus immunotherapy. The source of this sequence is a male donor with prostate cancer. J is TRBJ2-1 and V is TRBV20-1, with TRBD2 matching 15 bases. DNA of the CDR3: TGCAGTGCCTCCGGACTAGCGGGAGGGCCTTACAATGAGCAGTTCTTC. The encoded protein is CSASGLAGGPYNEQFF.